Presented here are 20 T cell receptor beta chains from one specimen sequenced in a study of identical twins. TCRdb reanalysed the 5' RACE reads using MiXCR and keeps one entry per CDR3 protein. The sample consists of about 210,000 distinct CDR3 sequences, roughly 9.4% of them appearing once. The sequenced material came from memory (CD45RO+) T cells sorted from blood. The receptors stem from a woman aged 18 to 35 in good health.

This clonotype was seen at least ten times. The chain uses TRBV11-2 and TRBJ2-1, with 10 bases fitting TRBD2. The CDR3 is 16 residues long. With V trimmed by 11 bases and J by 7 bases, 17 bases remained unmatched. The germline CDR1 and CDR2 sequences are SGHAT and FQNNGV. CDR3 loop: CAWSGAGGSLGNEQFF. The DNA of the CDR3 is TGTGCCTGGAGTGGAGCGGGAGGGAGTTTAGGAAATGAGCAGTTCTTC.

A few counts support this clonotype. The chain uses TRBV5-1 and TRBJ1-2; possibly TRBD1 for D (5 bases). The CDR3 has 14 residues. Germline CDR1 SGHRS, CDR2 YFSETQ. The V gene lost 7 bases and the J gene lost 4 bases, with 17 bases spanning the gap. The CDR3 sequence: CASGRGAEGYGYTF. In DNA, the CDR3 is TGCGCCAGCGGGAGGGGTGCCGAGGGCTATGGCTACACCTTC.

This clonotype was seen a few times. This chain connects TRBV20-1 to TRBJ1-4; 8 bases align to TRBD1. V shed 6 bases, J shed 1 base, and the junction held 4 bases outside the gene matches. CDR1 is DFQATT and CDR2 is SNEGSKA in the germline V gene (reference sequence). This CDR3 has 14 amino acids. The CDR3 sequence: CSAATGGTNEKLFF. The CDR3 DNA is TGCAGTGCGGCCACAGGGGGAACTAATGAAAAACTGTTTTTT.

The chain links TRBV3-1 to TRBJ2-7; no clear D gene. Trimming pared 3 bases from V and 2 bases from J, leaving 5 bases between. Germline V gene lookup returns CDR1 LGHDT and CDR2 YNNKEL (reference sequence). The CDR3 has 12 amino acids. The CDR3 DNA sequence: TGTGCCAGCAGCCACGGAGCCTACGAGCAGTACTTC. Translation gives CASSHGAYEQYF.

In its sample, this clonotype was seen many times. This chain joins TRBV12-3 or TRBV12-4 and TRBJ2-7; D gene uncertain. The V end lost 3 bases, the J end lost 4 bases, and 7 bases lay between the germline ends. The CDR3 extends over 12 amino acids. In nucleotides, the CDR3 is TGTGCCAGCAGTTTTAAGGGATACGAGCAGTACTTC. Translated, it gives CASSFKGYEQYF.

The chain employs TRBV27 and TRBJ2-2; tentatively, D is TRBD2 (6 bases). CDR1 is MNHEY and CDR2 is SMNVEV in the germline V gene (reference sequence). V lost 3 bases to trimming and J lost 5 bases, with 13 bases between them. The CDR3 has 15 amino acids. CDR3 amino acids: CASSFADRGTGELFF. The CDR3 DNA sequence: TGTGCCAGCAGTTTTGCTGATCGGGGGACCGGGGAGCTGTTTTTT.

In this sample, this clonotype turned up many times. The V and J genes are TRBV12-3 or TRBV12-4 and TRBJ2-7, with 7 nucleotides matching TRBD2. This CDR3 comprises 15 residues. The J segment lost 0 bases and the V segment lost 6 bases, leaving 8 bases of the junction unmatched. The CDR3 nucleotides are TGTGCCAGCAGCCCAAGCGGGAAAAACTCCTACGAGCAGTACTTC. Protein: CASSPSGKNSYEQYF.

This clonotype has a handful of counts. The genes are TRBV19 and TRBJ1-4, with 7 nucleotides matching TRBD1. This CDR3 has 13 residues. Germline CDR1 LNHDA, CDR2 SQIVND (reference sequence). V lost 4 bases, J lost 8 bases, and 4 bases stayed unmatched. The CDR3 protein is CASSSDRDEKLFF. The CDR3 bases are TGTGCCAGTAGTAGCGACAGGGACGAAAAACTGTTTTTT.

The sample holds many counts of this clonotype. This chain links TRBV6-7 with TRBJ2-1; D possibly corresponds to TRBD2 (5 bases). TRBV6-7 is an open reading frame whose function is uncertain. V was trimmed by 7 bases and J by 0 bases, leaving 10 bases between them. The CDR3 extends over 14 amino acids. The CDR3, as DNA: TGTGCCAGCACGCGGGCCAGCTCCTACAATGAGCAGTTCTTC. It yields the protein CASTRASSYNEQFF.

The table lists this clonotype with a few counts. CDR3 in amino acids: CSARQAVSYEQYF. The DNA of the CDR3 is TGCAGCGCTAGACAGGCGGTATCCTACGAGCAGTACTTC. The V gene is TRBV29-1, the J gene TRBJ2-7, with D tentatively TRBD1 (6 bases). From germline, CDR1 is SQVTM and CDR2 ANQGSEA. Trimming removed 7 bases at V and 1 base at J, with 14 bases between. The CDR3 is 13 amino acids.

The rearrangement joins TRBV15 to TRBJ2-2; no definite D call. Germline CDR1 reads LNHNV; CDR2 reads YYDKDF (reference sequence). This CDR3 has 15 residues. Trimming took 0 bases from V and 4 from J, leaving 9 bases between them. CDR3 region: CATSRDPARTGELFF. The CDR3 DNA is TGTGCCACCAGCAGAGATCCTGCGCGCACCGGGGAGCTGTTTTTT. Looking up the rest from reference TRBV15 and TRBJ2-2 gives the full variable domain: DAMVIQNPRYQVTQFGKPVTLSCSQTLNHNVMYWYQQKSSQAPKLLFHYYDKDFNNEADTPDNFQSRRPNTSFCFLDIRSPGLGDTAMYLCATSRDPARTGELFFGEGSRLTVL.

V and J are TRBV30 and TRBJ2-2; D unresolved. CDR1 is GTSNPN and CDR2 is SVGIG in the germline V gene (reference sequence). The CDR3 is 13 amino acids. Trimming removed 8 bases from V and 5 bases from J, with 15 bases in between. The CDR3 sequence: CATSLSITGELFF. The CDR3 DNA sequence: TGTGCCACAAGTCTTAGTATTACCGGGGAGCTGTTTTTT.

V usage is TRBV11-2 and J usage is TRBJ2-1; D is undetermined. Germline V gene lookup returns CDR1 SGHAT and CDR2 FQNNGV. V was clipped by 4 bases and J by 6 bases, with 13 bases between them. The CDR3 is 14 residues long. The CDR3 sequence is CASSSNRALNEQFF. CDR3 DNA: TGTGCCAGCAGCTCGAACCGGGCCCTCAATGAGCAGTTCTTC.

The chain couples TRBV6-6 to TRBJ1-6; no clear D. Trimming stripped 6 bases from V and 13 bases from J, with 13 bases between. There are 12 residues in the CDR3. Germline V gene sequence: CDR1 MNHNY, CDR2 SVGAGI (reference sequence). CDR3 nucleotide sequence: TGTGCCAGCAGCCTCAACCCAGACCCCCTCCACTTT. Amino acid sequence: CASSLNPDPLHF.

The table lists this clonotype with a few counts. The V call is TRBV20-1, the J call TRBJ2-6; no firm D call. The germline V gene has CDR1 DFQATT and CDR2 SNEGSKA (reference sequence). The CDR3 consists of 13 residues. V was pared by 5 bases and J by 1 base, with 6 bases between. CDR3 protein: CSALESGANVLTF. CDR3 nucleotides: TGCAGTGCTCTAGAGTCTGGGGCCAACGTCCTGACTTTC.

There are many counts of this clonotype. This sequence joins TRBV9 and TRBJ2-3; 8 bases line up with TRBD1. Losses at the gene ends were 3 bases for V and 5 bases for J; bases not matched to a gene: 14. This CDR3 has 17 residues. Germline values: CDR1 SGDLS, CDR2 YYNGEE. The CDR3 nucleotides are TGTGCCAGCAGCGCGTCCCCGGGCAGGGGGCCGGGAGATACGCAGTATTTT. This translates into CASSASPGRGPGDTQYF.

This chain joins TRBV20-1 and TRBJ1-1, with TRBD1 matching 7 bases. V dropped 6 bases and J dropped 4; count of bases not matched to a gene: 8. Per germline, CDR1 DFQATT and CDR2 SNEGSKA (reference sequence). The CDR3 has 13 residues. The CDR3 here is CSARDSGFTEAFF. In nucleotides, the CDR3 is TGCAGTGCAAGGGACAGCGGATTCACTGAAGCTTTCTTT.

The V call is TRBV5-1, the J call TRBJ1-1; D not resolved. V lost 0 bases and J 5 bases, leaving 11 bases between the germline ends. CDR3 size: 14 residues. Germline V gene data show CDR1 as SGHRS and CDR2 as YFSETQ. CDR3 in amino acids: CASSLEPGSTEAFF. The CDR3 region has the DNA TGCGCCAGCAGCTTGGAGCCGGGTAGTACTGAAGCTTTCTTT.

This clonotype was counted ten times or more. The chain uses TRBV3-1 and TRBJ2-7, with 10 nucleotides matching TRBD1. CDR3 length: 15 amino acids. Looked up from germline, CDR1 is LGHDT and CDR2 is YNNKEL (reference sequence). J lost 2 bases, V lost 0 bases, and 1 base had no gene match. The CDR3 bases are TGTGCCAGCAGCCAAGAGACAGGGGGCACCTACGAGCAGTACTTC. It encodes CASSQETGGTYEQYF.

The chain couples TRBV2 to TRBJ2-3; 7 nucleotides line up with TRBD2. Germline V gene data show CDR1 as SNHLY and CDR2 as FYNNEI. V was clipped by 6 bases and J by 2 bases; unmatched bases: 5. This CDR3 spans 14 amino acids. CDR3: CASRRGDPTDTQYF. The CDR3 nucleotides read TGTGCCAGCAGACGGGGGGACCCCACAGATACGCAGTATTTT.